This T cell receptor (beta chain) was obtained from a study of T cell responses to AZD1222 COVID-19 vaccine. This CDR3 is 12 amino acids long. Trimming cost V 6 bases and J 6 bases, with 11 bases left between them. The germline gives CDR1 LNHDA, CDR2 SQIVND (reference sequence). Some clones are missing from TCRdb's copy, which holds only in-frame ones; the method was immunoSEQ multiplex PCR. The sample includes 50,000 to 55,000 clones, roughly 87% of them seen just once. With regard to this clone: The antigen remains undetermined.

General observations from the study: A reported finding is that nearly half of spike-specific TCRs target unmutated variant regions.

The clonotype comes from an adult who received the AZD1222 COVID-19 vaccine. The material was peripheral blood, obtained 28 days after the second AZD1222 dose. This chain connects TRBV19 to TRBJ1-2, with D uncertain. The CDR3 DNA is TGTGCCAGTAGGACCGGGATCGATGGCTACACCTTC. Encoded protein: CASRTGIDGYTF.